The table lists the clone carrying this TCR beta chain with a count of one. Its matching antigen is unknown. This sample is drawn from a study of shared clonotypes between healthy human individuals. Findings and caveats of the study: Non-shared clonotypes had lower generation probabilities than clonotypes shared by all four sorted-subset donors. Clonotype sharing among donors, it was expected, would be affected by sequencing depth.

V was trimmed by 8 bases and J by 7 bases, leaving 21 bases between them. Germline CDR1 is SGHRS and CDR2 is YFSETQ. This CDR3 comprises 14 residues. Under the authors' procedure: ImmunoSEQ junction-only sequences lacked quality scores, so their filtering differed. Measured with immunoSEQ multiplex PCR; TCRdb has only the in-frame clones, and not every one. V and J calls and clone size are as listed in that table; D and trimming were resolved from the DNA. The data show about 1.5 million clones, roughly 96% seen once. The origin of this receptor is a man aged 30-40 years in good health. This sequence joins TRBV5-1 and TRBJ1-1, with D perhaps matching TRBD1 (5 bases). Sequenced input: naive CD4+ T cells sorted from blood. Described subset: CD45RA+ positively selected. This CDR3 reads CASSRGVTSREAFF. CDR3 coding DNA: TGCGCCAGTAGCCGGGGGGTCACGTCCCGTGAAGCTTTCTTT.